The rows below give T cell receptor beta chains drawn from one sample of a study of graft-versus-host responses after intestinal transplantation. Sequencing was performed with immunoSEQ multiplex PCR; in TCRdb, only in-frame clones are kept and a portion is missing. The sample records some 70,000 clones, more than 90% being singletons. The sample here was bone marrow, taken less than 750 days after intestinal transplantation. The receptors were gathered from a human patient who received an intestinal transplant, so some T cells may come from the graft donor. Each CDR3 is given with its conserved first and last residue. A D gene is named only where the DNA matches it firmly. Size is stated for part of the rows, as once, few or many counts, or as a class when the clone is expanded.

CASSLAAFGEQYF TGTGCCAGCAGTCTGGCTGCCTTCGGCGAGCAGTACTTC TRBJ2-7 NA TRBV6-5 NA
CASRLQGPYEQYF TGTGCCAGCAGGCTACAGGGCCCATACGAGCAGTACTTC TRBJ2-7 NA TRBV28 NA
CASSQGGKGNEQFF TGCGCCAGCAGCCAAGGGGGAAAGGGCAATGAGCAGTTCTTC TRBJ2-1 NA TRBV4-1 NA
CASTAGPAPRGPYEQYF TGTGCCAGCACCGCAGGGCCGGCTCCCCGAGGCCCCTACGAGCAGTACTTC TRBJ2-7 NA TRBV7-9 NA
CAWSEARGASNQPQHF TGTGCCTGGAGTGAAGCCAGGGGGGCTAGCAATCAGCCCCAGCATTTT TRBJ1-5 NA TRBV30 TRBD1
CASSPTADTQYF TGTGCCAGCTCACCTACTGCAGATACGCAGTATTTT TRBJ2-3 NA TRBV18 NA
CASSAAGTHEQYF TGTGCCAGCAGTGCGGCAGGGACCCACGAGCAGTACTTC TRBJ2-7 NA TRBV6-1 NA
CASSLDYFNEQFF TGTGCCAGCAGCTTGGACTACTTCAATGAGCAGTTCTTC TRBJ2-1 NA TRBV5-4 NA
CASKEGWSNQPQHF TGTGCCAGCAAAGAGGGATGGTCCAATCAGCCCCAGCATTTT TRBJ1-5 NA TRBV6-1 NA
CASSRNSYPTYEQYF TGCGCCAGCAGTCGGAACAGCTACCCTACCTACGAGCAGTACTTC TRBJ2-7 NA TRBV10-2 NA
CASSLKGGTEAFF TGTGCCAGCAGCTTAAAGGGTGGCACTGAAGCTTTCTTT TRBJ1-1 once TRBV5-4 NA
CATSDRTYEQYF TGTGCCACTTCGGACAGGACCTACGAGCAGTACTTC TRBJ2-7 NA TRBV6-5 TRBD1
CASSLAAPGEAFF TGTGCCAGCAGTTTGGCGGCCCCGGGTGAAGCTTTCTTT TRBJ1-1 once TRBV6-1 NA
CASSPSDRGQETQYF TGTGCCAGCAGCCCCAGCGACAGGGGGCAAGAGACCCAGTACTTC TRBJ2-5 NA TRBV11-2 TRBD1
CASSGRGGAFF TGTGCCAGCAGCGGCCGTGGGGGAGCTTTCTTT TRBJ1-1 once TRBV9 NA
CASSYMAGGESPLHF TGTGCCAGCAGTTACATGGCAGGGGGCGAATCACCCCTCCACTTT TRBJ1-6 NA TRBV6-5 TRBD1
CASSEGGVNTEAFF TGTGCCAGCAGTGAAGGGGGAGTGAACACTGAAGCTTTCTTT TRBJ1-1 NA TRBV2 NA
CASSYPQRVAVSYEQYF TGTGCCAGCAGTTACCCCCAGCGGGTGGCAGTCTCCTACGAGCAGTACTTC TRBJ2-7 NA TRBV28 NA
CASSEGPRVKLFF TGTGCCAGCAGTGAAGGTCCCAGGGTAAAACTGTTTTTT TRBJ1-4 NA TRBV25-1 NA
CASSAGGFNEKLFF TGTGCCAGTAGTGCAGGGGGCTTTAATGAAAAACTGTTTTTT TRBJ1-4 NA TRBV19 TRBD1
CASSLGQGLSQQYF TGTGCCAGCAGTTTGGGGCAGGGGCTATCGCAGCAGTACTTC TRBJ2-7 NA TRBV28 NA
CASSFDSHSYEQYF TGTGCCAGCAGCTTCGACAGCCACTCCTACGAGCAGTACTTC TRBJ2-7 NA TRBV5-4 NA
CASSFGQGADGEQFF TGCGCCAGCAGCTTCGGACAGGGGGCGGACGGTGAGCAGTTCTTC TRBJ2-1 NA TRBV5-1 TRBD1